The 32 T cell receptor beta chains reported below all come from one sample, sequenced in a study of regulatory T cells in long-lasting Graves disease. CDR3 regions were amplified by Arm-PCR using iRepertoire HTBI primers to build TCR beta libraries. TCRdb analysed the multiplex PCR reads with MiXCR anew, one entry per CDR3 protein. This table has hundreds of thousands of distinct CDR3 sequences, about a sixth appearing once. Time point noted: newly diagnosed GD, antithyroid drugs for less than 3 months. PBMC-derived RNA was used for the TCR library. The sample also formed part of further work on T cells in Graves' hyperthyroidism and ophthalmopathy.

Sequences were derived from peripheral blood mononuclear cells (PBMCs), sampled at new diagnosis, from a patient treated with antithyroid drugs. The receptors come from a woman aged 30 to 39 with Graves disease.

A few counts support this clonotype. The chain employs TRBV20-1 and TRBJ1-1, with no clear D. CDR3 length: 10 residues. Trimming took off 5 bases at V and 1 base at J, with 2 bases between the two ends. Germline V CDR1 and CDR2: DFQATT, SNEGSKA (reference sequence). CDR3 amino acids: CSAGNTEAFF. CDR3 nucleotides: TGCAGTGCTGGGAACACTGAAGCTTTCTTT.

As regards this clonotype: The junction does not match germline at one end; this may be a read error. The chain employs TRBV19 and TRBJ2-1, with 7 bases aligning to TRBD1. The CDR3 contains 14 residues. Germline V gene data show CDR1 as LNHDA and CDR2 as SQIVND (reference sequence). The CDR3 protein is CASSIGVGGYEQSF. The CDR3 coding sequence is TGTGCCAGTAGTATAGGAGTAGGGGGCTATGAGCAGTCCTTC. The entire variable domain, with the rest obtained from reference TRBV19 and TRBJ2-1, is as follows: DGGITQSPKYLFRKEGQNVTLSCEQNLNHDAMYWYRQDPGQGLRLIYYSQIVNDFQKGDIAEGYSVSREKKESFPLTVTSAQKNPTAFYLCASSIGVGGYEQSFGPGTRLTVL.

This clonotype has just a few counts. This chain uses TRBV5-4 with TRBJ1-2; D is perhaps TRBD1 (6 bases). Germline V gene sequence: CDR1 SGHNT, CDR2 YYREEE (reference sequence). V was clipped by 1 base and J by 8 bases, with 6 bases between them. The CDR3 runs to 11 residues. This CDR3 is CASSLTGGYTF. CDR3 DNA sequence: TGTGCCAGCAGCTTGACAGGGGGCTACACCTTC.

CDR3 DNA sequence: TGTGCCAGCAGTTTATCAGCCCCATGGCAGCCCCAGCATTTT. It codes for CASSLSAPWQPQHF. V usage is TRBV27 and J usage is TRBJ1-5; D gene uncertain. This CDR3 spans 14 amino acids. Trimming left V 0 bases short and J 7 bases short, with 10 bases between. Germline-derived CDR1 and CDR2 are MNHEY and SMNVEV (reference sequence).

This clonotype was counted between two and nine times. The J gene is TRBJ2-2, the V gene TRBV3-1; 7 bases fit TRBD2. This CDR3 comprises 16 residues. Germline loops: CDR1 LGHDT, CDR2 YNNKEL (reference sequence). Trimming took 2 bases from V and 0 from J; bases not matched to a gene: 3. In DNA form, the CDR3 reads TGTGCCAGCAGCCAATTAGCGGGTGCGAACACCGGGGAGCTGTTTTTT. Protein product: CASSQLAGANTGELFF.

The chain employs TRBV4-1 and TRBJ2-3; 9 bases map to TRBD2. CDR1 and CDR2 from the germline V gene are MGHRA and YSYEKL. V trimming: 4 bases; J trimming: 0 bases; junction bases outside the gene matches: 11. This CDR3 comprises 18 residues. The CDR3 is CASSRTPSGTSSTDTQYF. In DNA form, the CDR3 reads TGCGCCAGCAGCCGAACCCCTAGCGGGACCTCTAGCACAGATACGCAGTATTTT.

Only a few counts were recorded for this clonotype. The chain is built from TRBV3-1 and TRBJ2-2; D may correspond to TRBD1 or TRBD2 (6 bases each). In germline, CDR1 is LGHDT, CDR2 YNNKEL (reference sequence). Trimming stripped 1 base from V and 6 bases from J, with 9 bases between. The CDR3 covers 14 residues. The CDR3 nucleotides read TGTGCCAGCAGCCAAGGAGGGGGGTCCGGGGAGCTGTTTTTT. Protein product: CASSQGGGSGELFF.

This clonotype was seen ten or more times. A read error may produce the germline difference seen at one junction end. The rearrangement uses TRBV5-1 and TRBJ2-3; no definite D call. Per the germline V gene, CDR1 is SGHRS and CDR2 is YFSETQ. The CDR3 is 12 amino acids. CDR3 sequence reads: CASSSITDTQYF. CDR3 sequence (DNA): TGTGCCAGCAGTTCGATCACAGATACGCAGTATTTT.

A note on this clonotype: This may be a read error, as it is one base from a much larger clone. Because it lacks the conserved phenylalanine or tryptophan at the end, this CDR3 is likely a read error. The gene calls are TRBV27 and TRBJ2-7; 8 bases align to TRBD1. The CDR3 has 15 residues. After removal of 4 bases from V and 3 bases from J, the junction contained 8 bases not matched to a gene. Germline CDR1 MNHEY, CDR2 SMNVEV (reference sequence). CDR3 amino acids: CASSSHRTGNYEQYL. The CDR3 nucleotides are TGTGCCAGCAGTTCCCACCGGACAGGGAACTACGAGCAGTACCTC.

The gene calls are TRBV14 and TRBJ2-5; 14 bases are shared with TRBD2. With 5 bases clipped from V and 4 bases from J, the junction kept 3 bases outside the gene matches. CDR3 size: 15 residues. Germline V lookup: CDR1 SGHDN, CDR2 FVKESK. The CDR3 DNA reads TGTGCCAGCAGCGGCGGGACTAGCGGGGGAGAGACCCAGTACTTC. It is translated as CASSGGTSGGETQYF.

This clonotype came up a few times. As DNA, the CDR3 is TGTGCCAGCAGCCAAGACGTCGGCAGGGGGAGAACCCTCCACTTT. Encoded protein: CASSQDVGRGRTLHF. The rearrangement links TRBV4-2 to TRBJ1-6; 7 bases line up with TRBD1. The CDR3 extends over 15 amino acids. Germline lookup yields CDR1 LGHNA and CDR2 YNFKEQ. Germline trimming cut 0 bases from V and 14 bases from J; bases unmatched to any gene: 10.

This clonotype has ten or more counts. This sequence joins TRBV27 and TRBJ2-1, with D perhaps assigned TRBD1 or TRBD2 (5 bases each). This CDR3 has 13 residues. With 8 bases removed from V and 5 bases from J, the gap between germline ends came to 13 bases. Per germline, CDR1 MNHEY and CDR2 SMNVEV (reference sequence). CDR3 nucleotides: TGTGCCAGCGGATTTGGGGGTCACAATGAGCAGTTCTTC. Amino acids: CASGFGGHNEQFF.

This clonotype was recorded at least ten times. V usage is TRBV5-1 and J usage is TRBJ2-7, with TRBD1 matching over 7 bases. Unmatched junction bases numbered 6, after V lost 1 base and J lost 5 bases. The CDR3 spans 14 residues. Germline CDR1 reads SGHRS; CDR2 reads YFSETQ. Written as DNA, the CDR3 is TGCGCCAGCAGCTTGTATCCAGGGGGAGACGAGCAGTACTTC. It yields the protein CASSLYPGGDEQYF.

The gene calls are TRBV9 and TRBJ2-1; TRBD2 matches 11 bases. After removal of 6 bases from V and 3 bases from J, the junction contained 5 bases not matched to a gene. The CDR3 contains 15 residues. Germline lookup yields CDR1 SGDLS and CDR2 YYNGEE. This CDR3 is CASTLAGGLYNEQFF. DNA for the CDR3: TGTGCCAGCACCCTAGCGGGAGGACTCTACAATGAGCAGTTCTTC.

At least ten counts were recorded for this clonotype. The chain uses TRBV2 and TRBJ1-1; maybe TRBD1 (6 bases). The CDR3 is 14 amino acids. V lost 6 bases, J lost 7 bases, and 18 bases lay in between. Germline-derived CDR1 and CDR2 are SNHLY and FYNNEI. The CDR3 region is CASRRPSRGGEAFF. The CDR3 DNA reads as TGTGCCAGCAGGAGACCCTCCAGGGGCGGTGAAGCTTTCTTT.

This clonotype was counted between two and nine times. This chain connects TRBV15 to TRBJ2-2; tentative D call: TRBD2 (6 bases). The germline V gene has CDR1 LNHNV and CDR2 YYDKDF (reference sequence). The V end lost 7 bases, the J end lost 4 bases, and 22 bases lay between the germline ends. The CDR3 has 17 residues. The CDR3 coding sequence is TGTGCCACCACCCCACAACCAGGGACTGAGGGCACCGGGGAGCTGTTTTTT. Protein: CATTPQPGTEGTGELFF.

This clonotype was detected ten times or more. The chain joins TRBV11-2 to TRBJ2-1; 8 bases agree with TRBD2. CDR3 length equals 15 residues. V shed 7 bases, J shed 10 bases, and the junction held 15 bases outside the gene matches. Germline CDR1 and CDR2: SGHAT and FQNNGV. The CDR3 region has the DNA TGTGCCAGCAACCCGTCCGGGACTAGGACCCCGGAGCAGTTCTTC. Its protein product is CASNPSGTRTPEQFF. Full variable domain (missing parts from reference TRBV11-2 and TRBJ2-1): EAGVAQSPRYKIIEKRQSVAFWCNPISGHATLYWYQQILGQGPKLLIQFQNNGVVDDSQLPKDRFSAERLKGVDSTLKIQPAKLEDSAVYLCASNPSGTRTPEQFFGPGTRLTVL.

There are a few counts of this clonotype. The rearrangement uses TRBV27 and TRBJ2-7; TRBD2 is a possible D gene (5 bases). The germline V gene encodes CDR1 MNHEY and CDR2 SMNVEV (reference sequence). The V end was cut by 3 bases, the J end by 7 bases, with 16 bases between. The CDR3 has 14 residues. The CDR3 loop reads CASSFVPLREEQYF. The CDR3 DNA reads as TGTGCCAGCAGTTTTGTGCCCCTACGGGAAGAGCAGTACTTC.

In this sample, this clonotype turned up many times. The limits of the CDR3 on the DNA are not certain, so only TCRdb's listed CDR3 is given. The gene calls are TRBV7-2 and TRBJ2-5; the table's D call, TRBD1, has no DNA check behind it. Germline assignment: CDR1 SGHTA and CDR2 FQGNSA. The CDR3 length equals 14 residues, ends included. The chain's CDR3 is CASSFFGQKETQYF.

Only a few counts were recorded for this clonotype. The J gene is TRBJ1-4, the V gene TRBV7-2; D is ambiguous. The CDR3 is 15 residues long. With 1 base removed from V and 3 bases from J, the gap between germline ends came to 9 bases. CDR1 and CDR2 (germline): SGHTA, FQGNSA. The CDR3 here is CASSLGGGPNEKLFF. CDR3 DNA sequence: TGTGCCAGCAGCTTAGGGGGTGGGCCTAATGAAAAACTGTTTTTT.

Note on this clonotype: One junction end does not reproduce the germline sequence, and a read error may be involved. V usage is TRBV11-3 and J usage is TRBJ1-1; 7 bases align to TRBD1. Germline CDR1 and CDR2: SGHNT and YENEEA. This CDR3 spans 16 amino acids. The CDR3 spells CASSQDEGAPNTEAFF. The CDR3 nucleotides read TGCGCCAGCAGCCAAGATGAGGGGGCCCCTAACACTGAAGCTTTCTTT.

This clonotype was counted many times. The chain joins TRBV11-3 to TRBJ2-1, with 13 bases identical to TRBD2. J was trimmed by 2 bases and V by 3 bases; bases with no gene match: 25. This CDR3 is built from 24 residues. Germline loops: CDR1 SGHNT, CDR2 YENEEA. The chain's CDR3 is CASSFGTGRGAGLAGRPTYNEQFF. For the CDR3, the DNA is TGTGCCAGCAGCTTCGGGACAGGAAGAGGCGCGGGACTAGCGGGACGTCCAACCTACAATGAGCAGTTCTTC.

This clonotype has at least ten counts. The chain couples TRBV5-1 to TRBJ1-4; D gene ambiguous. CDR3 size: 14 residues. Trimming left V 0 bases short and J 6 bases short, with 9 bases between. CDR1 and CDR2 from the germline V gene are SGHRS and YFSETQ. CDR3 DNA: TGCGCCAGCAGCTTGGAAAAGCCAGATGAAAAACTGTTTTTT. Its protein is CASSLEKPDEKLFF.

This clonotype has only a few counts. This chain's CDR3 is CSVGIARGRTDTQYF. The CDR3 DNA reads as TGCAGCGTCGGTATCGCTAGGGGACGGACAGATACGCAGTATTTT. This chain connects TRBV29-1 to TRBJ2-3; D is perhaps TRBD1 or TRBD2 (5 bases each). Trimming cost V 6 bases and J 3 bases, with 19 bases left between them. This CDR3 comprises 15 residues. Germline CDR1 is SQVTM and CDR2 is ANQGSEA.

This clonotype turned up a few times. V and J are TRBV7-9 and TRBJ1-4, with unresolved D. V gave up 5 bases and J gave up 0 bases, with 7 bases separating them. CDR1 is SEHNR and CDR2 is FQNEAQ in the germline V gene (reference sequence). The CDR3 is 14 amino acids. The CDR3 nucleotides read TGTGCCAGCAGCCCCAGGACAACTAATGAAAAACTGTTTTTT. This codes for CASSPRTTNEKLFF. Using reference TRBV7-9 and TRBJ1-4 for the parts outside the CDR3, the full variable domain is DTGVSQNPRHKITKRGQNVTFRCDPISEHNRLYWYRQTLGQGPEFLTYFQNEAQLEKSRLLSDRFSAERPKGSFSTLEIQRTEQGDSAMYLCASSPRTTNEKLFFGSGTQLSVL.

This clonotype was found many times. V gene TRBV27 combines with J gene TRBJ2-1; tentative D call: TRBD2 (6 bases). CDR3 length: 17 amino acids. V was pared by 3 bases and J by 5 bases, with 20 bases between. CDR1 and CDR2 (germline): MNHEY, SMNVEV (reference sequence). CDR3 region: CASSFSPRLGRDNEQFF. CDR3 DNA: TGTGCCAGCAGTTTCTCCCCCAGACTAGGTCGGGACAATGAGCAGTTCTTC.

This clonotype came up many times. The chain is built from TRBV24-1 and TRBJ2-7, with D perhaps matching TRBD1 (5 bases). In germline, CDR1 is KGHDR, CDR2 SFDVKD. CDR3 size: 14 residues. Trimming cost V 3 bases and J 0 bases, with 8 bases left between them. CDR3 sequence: CATSDPRGSYEQYF. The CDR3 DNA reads TGTGCCACCAGTGATCCAAGGGGCTCCTACGAGCAGTACTTC.

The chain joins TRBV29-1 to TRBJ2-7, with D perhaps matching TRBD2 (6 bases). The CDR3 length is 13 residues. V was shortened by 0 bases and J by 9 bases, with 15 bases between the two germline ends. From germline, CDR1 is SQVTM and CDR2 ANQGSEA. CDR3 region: CSVEDLGGTVQYF. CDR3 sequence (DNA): TGCAGCGTTGAAGATCTTGGGGGGACGGTGCAGTACTTC.

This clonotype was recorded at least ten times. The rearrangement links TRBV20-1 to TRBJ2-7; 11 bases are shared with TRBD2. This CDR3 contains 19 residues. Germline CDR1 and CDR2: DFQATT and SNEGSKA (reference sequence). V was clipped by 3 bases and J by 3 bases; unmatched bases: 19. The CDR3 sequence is CSASERDTRGLAARYEQYF. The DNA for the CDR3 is TGCAGTGCTAGCGAGCGGGACACCAGGGGACTAGCGGCCCGCTACGAGCAGTACTTC.

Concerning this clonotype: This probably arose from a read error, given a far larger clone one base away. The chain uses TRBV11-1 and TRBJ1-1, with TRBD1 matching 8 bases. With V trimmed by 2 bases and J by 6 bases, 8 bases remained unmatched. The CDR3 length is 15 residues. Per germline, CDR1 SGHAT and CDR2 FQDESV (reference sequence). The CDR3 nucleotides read TGTGCCAGCAGCTTAAATCCAGGGGGCTGGGCTGAAGCTTTCTTT. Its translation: CASSLNPGGWAEAFF.

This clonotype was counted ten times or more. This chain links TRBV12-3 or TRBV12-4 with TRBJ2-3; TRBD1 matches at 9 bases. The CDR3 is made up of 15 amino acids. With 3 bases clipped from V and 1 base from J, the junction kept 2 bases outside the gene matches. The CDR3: CASSFNRGRTDTQYF. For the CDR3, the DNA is TGTGCCAGCAGTTTCAACAGGGGGCGCACAGATACGCAGTATTTT.

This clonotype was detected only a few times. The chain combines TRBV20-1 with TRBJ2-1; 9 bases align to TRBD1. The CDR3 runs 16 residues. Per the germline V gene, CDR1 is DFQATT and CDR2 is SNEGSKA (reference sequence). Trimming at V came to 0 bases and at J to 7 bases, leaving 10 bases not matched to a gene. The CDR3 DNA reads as TGCAGTGCTAGAGATTCCGGGACAGGGTGGGTAAATGAGCAGTTCTTC. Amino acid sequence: CSARDSGTGWVNEQFF.